This T cell receptor beta chain comes out of a study of immune characteristics of hereditary and idiopathic chronic pancreatitis. Patients having total pancreatectomy with islet autotransplantation provided the chronic pancreatitis pancreas tissue. Sequenced by immunoSEQ multiplex PCR; TCRdb stores in-frame clones only, minus some. The table includes 1,500 to 2,000 clones, 65% to 75% detected once. Only a few counts were recorded for this clone. The CDR3 totals 15 residues. CDR1 and CDR2 from the germline V gene are SQVTM and ANQGSEA. Between the trimmed V and J ends, which lost 6 bases and 1 base, there was a span of 18 bases.

Sequencing was done on a sample of pancreas tissue with hereditary chronic pancreatitis. The sequence was obtained from a human donor with chronic pancreatitis. The chain uses TRBV29-1 and TRBJ1-1, with no clear D. CDR3 in amino acids: CSVRGGQPTNTEAFF. The CDR3 bases are TGCAGCGTCCGGGGAGGGCAACCGACGAACACTGAAGCTTTCTTT.